This T cell receptor beta chain was retrieved from a study of blood T cell repertoires in COVID-19. About the research overall: Sites across the United States, Italy and Spain contributed samples from acute and convalescent COVID-19.

The data were produced by immunoSEQ multiplex PCR, yet TCRdb's version contains in-frame clones alone and is incomplete. The data hold roughly 430,000 clones, with roughly 90% observed a single time. Material for sequencing was PBMCs or T cells enriched from blood (not recorded which). This TCR derives from a woman in her 40s with acute COVID-19.

The CDR3 is CAIRGRAGSGANVLTF. CDR3 bases: TGTGCCATCAGGGGTCGTGCGGGCTCTGGGGCCAACGTCCTGACTTTC. The chain joins TRBV10-3 to TRBJ2-6, with D tentatively TRBD2 (5 bases). Germline V gene sequence: CDR1 ENHRY, CDR2 SYGVKD. Trimming stripped 6 bases from V and 0 bases from J, with 12 bases between. The CDR3 is 16 residues long.